The present T cell receptor (beta chain) was sequenced within a study of cytomegalovirus exposure and HLA in healthy donors. This CDR3 is 14 amino acids long. V was shortened by 2 bases and J by 4 bases, with 11 bases between the two germline ends. In germline, CDR1 is MNHEY, CDR2 SVGAGI. Generated by immunoSEQ multiplex PCR, the TCRdb table keeps only in-frame clones and is missing some. Counted here are over 250,000 clones, 65% to 90% occurring once; the ten biggest clones make up roughly 0.99%. About this clone: Distinct nucleotide sequences in the sample also encode this CDR3.

Sequencing used PBMCs. The sequence was collected from a woman younger than 35 in good health and CMV-seronegative. The chain recombines TRBV6-5 with TRBJ1-1, with D unresolved. In nucleotides, the CDR3 is TGTGCCAGCAGTTACGGCGGATCTAGCACTGAAGCTTTCTTT. Its protein is CASSYGGSSTEAFF.